This T cell receptor (beta chain) was identified during a study of blood T cells in healthy people across ages. The CDR3 sequence is 11 residues long. Germline V gene data show CDR1 as SGHRS and CDR2 as YFSETQ. With 7 bases removed from V and 5 bases from J, the gap between germline ends came to 9 bases. Per individual sample, total RNA of at least 6 micrograms was extracted. Study results and limitations: Both higher diversity and more naive CD4+ cells marked long-lived donors when set against aged donors. Diversity estimates drawn from one million T cells were deemed underestimates.

This clonotype appeared a few times. No antigen is known for it. The authors ran a second PCR of 7 to 11 cycles using a sample-barcoded 5' primer and a J-beta primer mix. Each cDNA molecule received a tag from a template-switch adaptor that had 12 random nucleotides. Using its own MiXCR run on the 5' RACE reads, TCRdb lists one record per CDR3 protein. The sample includes 1.2 million to 1.5 million distinct CDR3 sequences, roughly 40% seen only once; the top ten take 7% to 9.5%. This receptor was taken from a woman aged 18-30 years in good health. Specimen: blood. J is TRBJ2-5 and V is TRBV5-1, with D uncertain. The CDR3 coding sequence is TGCGCCAGCGGTTTAGTGGAGACCCAGTACTTC. Protein: CASGLVETQYF.